This paragraph reports one TCR beta chain. Its antigen is unknown. This entry comes from a study of identical twins. Regarding the study as a whole: Invariant cells of the MAIT and iNKT types might have partly distorted the zero-insertion analyses. Its conclusions, products of cross-sectional statistical analysis, did not come from following the same donors.

Healthy Caucasian individuals made up all the donors. TCRdb used MiXCR to reprocess the 5' RACE reads, holding one entry per CDR3 protein. This table holds hundreds of thousands of distinct CDR3 sequences, 6% to 8% found once. The data were also submitted as part of a second study, on yellow fever vaccine responses in identical twins.

Sequencing was done on a sample of CD8+ T cells sorted from blood. The TCR comes from a woman younger than 30 in good health.

The chain's CDR3 is CASSPFDTDTQYF. The DNA for the CDR3 is TGTGCCAGCAGCCCCTTTGACACAGATACGCAGTATTTT. This chain uses TRBV7-6 with TRBJ2-3; D unclear. The germline V and J ends were trimmed by 5 bases and 2 bases, with 8 bases remaining between them. Germline V CDR1 and CDR2: SGHVS, FNYEAQ. The CDR3 length is 13 residues.